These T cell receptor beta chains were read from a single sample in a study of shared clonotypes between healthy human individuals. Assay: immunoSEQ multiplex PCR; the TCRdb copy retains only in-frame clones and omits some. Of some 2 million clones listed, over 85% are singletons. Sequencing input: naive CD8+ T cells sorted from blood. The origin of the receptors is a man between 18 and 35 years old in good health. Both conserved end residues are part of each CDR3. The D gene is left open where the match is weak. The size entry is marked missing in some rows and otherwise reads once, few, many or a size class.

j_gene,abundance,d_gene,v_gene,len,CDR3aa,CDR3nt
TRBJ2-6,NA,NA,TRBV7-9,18,CASSLGQGEASGANVLTF,TGTGCCAGCAGCTTAGGGCAGGGGGAGGCCTCTGGGGCCAACGTCCTGACTTTC
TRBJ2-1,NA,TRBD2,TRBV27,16,CASSPITTSGYNEQFF,TGTGCCAGCAGTCCCATCACGACTAGCGGATACAATGAGCAGTTCTTC
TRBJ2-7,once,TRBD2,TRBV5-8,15,CASSLLAGESYEQYF,TGTGCCAGCAGCTTGTTAGCGGGAGAGTCCTACGAGCAGTACTTC
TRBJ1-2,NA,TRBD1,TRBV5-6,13,CASGGQGAEGYTF,TGTGCCAGCGGAGGACAGGGGGCGGAGGGCTACACCTTC
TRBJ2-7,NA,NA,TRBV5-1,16,CASSPDRDGGTYEQYF,TGCGCCAGCAGCCCAGACCGGGACGGGGGTACCTACGAGCAGTACTTC
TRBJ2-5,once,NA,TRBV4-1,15,CASSQGVFLGETQYF,TGCGCCAGCAGCCAAGGGGTTTTCCTTGGGGAGACCCAGTACTTC
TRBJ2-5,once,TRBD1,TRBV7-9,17,CASSLPAKTGGAETQYF,TGTGCCAGCAGCTTACCCGCCAAGACAGGGGGCGCGGAGACCCAGTACTTC
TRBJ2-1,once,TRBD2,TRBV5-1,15,CASTPRTSDHNEQFF,TGCGCCAGCACCCCTCGGACTAGCGACCACAATGAGCAGTTCTTC
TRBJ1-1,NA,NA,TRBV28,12,CASSSSFTEAFF,TGTGCCAGCAGTTCGTCGTTCACTGAAGCTTTCTTT
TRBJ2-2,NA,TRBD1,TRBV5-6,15,CASSFPGTGMGELFF,TGTGCCAGCAGCTTCCCCGGGACAGGAATGGGGGAGCTGTTTTTT
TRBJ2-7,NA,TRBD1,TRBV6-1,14,CASREPGQGYEQYF,TGTGCCAGCAGAGAGCCGGGACAGGGCTACGAGCAGTACTTC
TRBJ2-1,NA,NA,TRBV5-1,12,CASISLYNEQFF,TGCGCCAGCATCTCACTTTACAATGAGCAGTTCTTC
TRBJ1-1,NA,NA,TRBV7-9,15,CASSLAFGGNTEAFF,TGTGCCAGCAGCTTAGCTTTCGGGGGGAACACTGAAGCTTTCTTT
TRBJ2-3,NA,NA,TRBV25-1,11,CASAMSGTQYF,TGTGCCAGCGCTATGAGTGGTACGCAGTATTTT
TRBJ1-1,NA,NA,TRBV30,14,CAWSSTGGSTEAFF,TGTGCCTGGAGTTCAACAGGCGGTAGCACTGAAGCTTTCTTT
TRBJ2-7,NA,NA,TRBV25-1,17,CASSESHFGTGDHEQYF,TGTGCCAGCAGTGAATCCCATTTCGGGACGGGAGATCACGAGCAGTACTTC
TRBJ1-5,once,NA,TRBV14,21,CASSQDRLGEQFFYSNQPQHF,TGTGCCAGCAGCCAAGATCGGTTAGGAGAACAGTTTTTTTATAGCAATCAGCCCCAGCATTTT
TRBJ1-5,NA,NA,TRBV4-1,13,CASSPGVYQPQHF,TGCGCCAGCAGCCCAGGAGTTTATCAGCCCCAGCATTTT
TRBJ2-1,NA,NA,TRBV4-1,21,CASSQEGPDRERVILGNEQFF,TGCGCCAGCAGCCAAGAAGGTCCCGACAGAGAGCGGGTGATCCTTGGGAATGAGCAGTTCTTC
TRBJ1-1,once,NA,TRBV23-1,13,CASKPAMNTEAFF,TGCGCCAGCAAGCCGGCTATGAACACTGAAGCTTTCTTT
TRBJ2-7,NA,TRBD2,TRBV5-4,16,CASSLGQTSGGYEQYF,TGTGCCAGCAGCTTGGGACAAACTAGCGGAGGCTACGAGCAGTACTTC
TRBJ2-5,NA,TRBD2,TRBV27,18,CASSPDPFSGSFGETQYF,TGTGCCAGCAGTCCCGACCCGTTCAGCGGGAGTTTTGGAGAGACCCAGTACTTC
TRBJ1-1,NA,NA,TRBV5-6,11,CASSFGIEAFF,TGTGCCAGCAGCTTCGGCATTGAAGCTTTCTTT
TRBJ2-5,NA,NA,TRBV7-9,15,CASSHRQGLAEDPYF,TGTGCCAGCAGCCACCGACAAGGCCTGGCGGAGGACCCGTACTTC
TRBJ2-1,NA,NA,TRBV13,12,CASSLGQNEQFF,TGTGCCAGCAGCTTAGGGCAGAATGAGCAGTTCTTC
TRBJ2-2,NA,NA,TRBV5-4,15,CASSLAGINTGELFF,TGTGCCAGCAGCTTAGCCGGGATCAACACCGGGGAGCTGTTTTTT
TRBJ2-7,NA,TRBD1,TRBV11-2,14,CASSSPRQGYEQYF,TGTGCCAGCAGCTCTCCCCGACAGGGCTACGAGCAGTACTTC
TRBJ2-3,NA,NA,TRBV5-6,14,CASSVWDGTDTQYF,TGTGCCAGCAGCGTATGGGACGGGACAGATACGCAGTATTTT
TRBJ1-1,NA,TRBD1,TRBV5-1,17,CASSKPGQGTPNTEAFF,TGCGCCAGCAGCAAGCCGGGACAGGGAACGCCGAACACTGAAGCTTTCTTT
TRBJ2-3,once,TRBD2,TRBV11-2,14,CASSRGLAADTQYF,TGTGCCAGCAGCCGGGGACTAGCGGCCGATACGCAGTATTTT
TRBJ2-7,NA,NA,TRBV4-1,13,CASSQVDSYEQYF,TGCGCCAGCAGCCAGGTCGATTCCTACGAGCAGTACTTC
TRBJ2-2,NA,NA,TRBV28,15,CASSFEGRNTGELFF,TGTGCCAGCAGTTTTGAGGGTCGGAACACCGGGGAGCTGTTTTTT
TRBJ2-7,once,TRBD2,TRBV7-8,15,CASSPRLAGTYEQYF,TGTGCCAGCAGCCCTCGACTAGCGGGGACCTACGAGCAGTACTTC
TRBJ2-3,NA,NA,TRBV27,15,CASSPTVAHTDTQYF,TGTGCCAGCAGTCCTACAGTGGCGCACACAGATACGCAGTATTTT
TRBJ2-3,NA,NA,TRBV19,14,CASSIVGSGDTQYF,TGTGCCAGTAGTATTGTAGGGTCTGGAGATACGCAGTATTTT
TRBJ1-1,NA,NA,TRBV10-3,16,CAISESSGQMNTEAFF,TGTGCCATCAGTGAGTCGAGCGGACAGATGAACACTGAAGCTTTCTTT
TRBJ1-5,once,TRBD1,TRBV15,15,CATSRDGTVNQPQHF,TGTGCCACCAGCAGAGATGGGACAGTCAATCAGCCCCAGCATTTT
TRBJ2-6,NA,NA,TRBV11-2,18,CASSGGRGEGSGANVLTF,TGTGCCAGCAGCGGCGGCAGGGGAGAGGGCTCTGGGGCCAACGTCCTGACTTTC
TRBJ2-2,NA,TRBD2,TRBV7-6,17,CASQELAGGRYTGELFF,TGTGCCAGTCAAGAACTAGCGGGAGGGCGTTACACCGGGGAGCTGTTTTTT
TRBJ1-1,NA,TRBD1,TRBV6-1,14,CASGTVVGDTEAFF,TGTGCCAGTGGGACAGTAGTTGGGGACACTGAAGCTTTCTTT
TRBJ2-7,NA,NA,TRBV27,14,CASSLTGRTYEQYF,TGTGCCAGCAGTTTGACAGGCCGTACCTACGAGCAGTACTTC
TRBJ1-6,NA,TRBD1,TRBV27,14,CASSGTGGDSPLHF,TGTGCCAGCAGCGGGACAGGGGGCGATTCACCCCTCCACTTT
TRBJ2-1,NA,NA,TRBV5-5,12,CASSPWFNEQFF,TGTGCCAGCAGCCCCTGGTTCAATGAGCAGTTCTTC
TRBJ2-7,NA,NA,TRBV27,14,CASGSLVFEDEQYF,TGTGCCAGCGGATCACTAGTTTTTGAGGACGAGCAGTACTTC
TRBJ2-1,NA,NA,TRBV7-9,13,CASSFSMDNEQFF,TGTGCCAGCAGCTTTTCTATGGACAATGAGCAGTTCTTC
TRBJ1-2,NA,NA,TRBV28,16,CASSTFEGARSWGYTF,TGTGCCAGCAGTACCTTCGAGGGCGCCCGTTCGTGGGGCTACACCTTC
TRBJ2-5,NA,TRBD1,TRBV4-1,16,CASSPLGTEFSETQYF,TGCGCCAGCAGCCCCCTAGGGACAGAGTTTTCAGAGACCCAGTACTTC
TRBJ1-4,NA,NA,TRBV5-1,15,CASSLQGSTNEKLFF,TGCGCCAGCAGCTTGCAGGGATCAACTAATGAAAAACTGTTTTTT